This TCR beta chain was sequenced during a study of blood T cells in healthy people across ages. The second PCR ran about 6 to 12 cycles with a sample-barcoded 5' primer and J-beta primers. A template-switch adaptor that had 12 random nucleotides put a tag on each cDNA molecule. One entry per CDR3 protein results from TCRdb running MiXCR on the 5' RACE reads. The table records 1,500,000 or so distinct CDR3 sequences, less than 45% of them present only once. Trimming took off 3 bases at V and 3 bases at J, with 11 bases between the two ends. In germline, CDR1 is DFQATT, CDR2 SNEGSKA (reference sequence). The CDR3 consists of 13 residues. Comments on this clonotype: No antigen is known for it.

Findings and limits, study-wide: Underestimates were what the diversity estimates from one million T cells were considered to be. A roughly linear fall in TCR beta diversity per million T cells was seen with increasing age.

The J gene is TRBJ1-1, the V gene TRBV20-1, with D possibly TRBD1 on 5 matching bases. The source of this sequence is a woman between 18 and 29 years old in good health. Sequencing input: blood. As DNA, the CDR3 is TGCAGTGCTAGGTATCAGGGAGACACTGAAGCTTTCTTT. Translating it yields CSARYQGDTEAFF.